This T cell receptor beta chain was profiled in a study of naive and memory T cell subsets. Study-wide results and limits: Potentially, T cell activation and differentiation skew this RNA-based measurement.

This clonotype was counted ten times or more. What it binds is unknown. TCR cDNA received a 3' ligated oligonucleotide that carried a UMI. Adult healthy volunteers gave 2.5 ml peripheral blood for whole-blood RNA. Reverse transcription used DNase-treated unsorted total RNA, aiming for about 1 to 1,100 ng. Amplification of ligated cDNA took four PCR rounds with SP2 and nested alpha and beta constant primers. TCRdb redid the calling of the UMI-ligation and nested PCR reads with MiXCR, one entry per CDR3 protein. The data hold about 26,000 distinct CDR3 sequences, with 5.2% observed a single time. Germline values: CDR1 MGHRA, CDR2 YSYEKL. This CDR3 spans 16 amino acids. After removal of 1 base from V and 0 bases from J, the junction contained 6 bases not matched to a gene.

The chain has TRBV4-1 and TRBJ2-7, with 7 bases aligning to TRBD2. The sequenced sample was blood. The TCR comes from an adult in good health. DNA of the CDR3: TGCGCCAGCAGCCAAGTTGGGACTATAAGCTCCTACGAGCAGTACTTC. Translated, it gives CASSQVGTISSYEQYF.